Below are 17 T cell receptor beta chains sequenced from a single sample in a study of T-cell reconstitution after alpha-beta-depleted transplantation in children. Researchers prepared the TCRbeta library using unique molecular identifiers, the study reports. TCRdb reprocessed the PCR reads via MiXCR and lists one record per CDR3 protein. Of approximately 110,000 distinct CDR3 sequences listed, under 30% are singletons. This sample comprised PBMCs, mostly from graft donor cells, obtained 180 days after TCRalphabeta/CD19-depleted stem cell transplant. The receptors stem from a male patient aged 2-10 years who had a stem cell transplant for chronic granulomatous disease, so the T cells may come from the graft donor.

Ten or more counts support this clonotype. The chain joins TRBV11-3 to TRBJ2-7; D remains ambiguous. This CDR3 has 14 amino acids. Trimming removed 4 bases at V and 3 bases at J, with 13 bases between. Germline V gene sequence: CDR1 SGHNT, CDR2 YENEEA. The CDR3 sequence: CASSSRCRYYEQYF. The CDR3 DNA reads TGTGCCAGCAGCTCCCGATGCCGTTACTACGAGCAGTACTTC.

This clonotype was counted between two and nine times. The rearrangement links TRBV20-1 to TRBJ2-1; TRBD2 agrees at 7 bases. V trimming: 3 bases; J trimming: 6 bases; junction bases outside the gene matches: 17. CDR1 is DFQATT, CDR2 SNEGSKA, per germline (reference sequence). The CDR3 length is 17 residues. Here the CDR3 DNA reads TGCAGTGCTAGGCAATTTCGACTAGCAACAATTGCCAATGAGCAGTTCTTC. Translating gives CSARQFRLATIANEQFF.

This clonotype was found a few times. The chain joins TRBV30 to TRBJ2-1; D gene uncertain. The CDR3 spans 8 residues. Germline V CDR1 and CDR2: GTSNPN, SVGIG (reference sequence). The ends were cut back, 4 bases at V and 8 bases at J, with 0 bases in the middle. The chain's CDR3 is CAWNEQFF. The CDR3 coding sequence is TGTGCCTGGAATGAGCAGTTCTTC.

This clonotype was observed many times. This chain connects TRBV20-1 to TRBJ2-2; D unresolved. The CDR3 is 13 residues long. CDR1 is DFQATT and CDR2 is SNEGSKA in the germline V gene (reference sequence). The germline V and J ends were trimmed by 1 base and 1 base, with 4 bases remaining between them. Here the CDR3 reads CSARGRNTGELFF. DNA of the CDR3: TGCAGTGCTAGAGGAAGGAACACCGGGGAGCTGTTTTTT.

This clonotype was counted only a few times. This chain links TRBV25-1 with TRBJ2-6; D is undetermined. The CDR3 length is 16 residues. Germline V CDR1 and CDR2: MGHDK, SYGVNS. V lost 6 bases and J lost 1, with 13 bases in between. DNA for the CDR3: TGTGCCAGCAGCCAAGTATGGGGTTCTGGGGCCAACGTCCTGACTTTC. It encodes CASSQVWGSGANVLTF. The full variable domain, rest sourced from reference TRBV25-1 and TRBJ2-6, is EADIYQTPRYLVIGTGKKITLECSQTMGHDKMYWYQQDPGMELHLIHYSYGVNSTEKGDLSSESTVSRIRTEHFPLTLESARPSHTSQYLCASSQVWGSGANVLTFGAGSRLTVL.

This clonotype was seen only a few times. The V call is TRBV20-1, the J call TRBJ2-3, with D possibly TRBD2 on 5 matching bases. This CDR3 is built from 17 residues. Germline V lookup: CDR1 DFQATT, CDR2 SNEGSKA (reference sequence). V lost 2 bases and J 1 base, leaving 19 bases between the germline ends. The CDR3 sequence: CSARPYVREKGTDTQYF. The CDR3, as DNA: TGCAGTGCTAGACCCTACGTGAGGGAGAAAGGCACAGATACGCAGTATTTT.

The rearrangement joins TRBV12-3 or TRBV12-4 to TRBJ2-7; perhaps D is TRBD1 or TRBD2 (5 bases each). With 6 bases removed from V and 6 bases from J, the gap between germline ends came to 21 bases. The CDR3 is 15 residues long. As DNA, the CDR3 is TGTGCCAGCAGCGACATTGGGGGTGCCTACCCCGAGCAGTACTTC. Translating gives CASSDIGGAYPEQYF.

By its share, this clonotype is medium-sized. The rearrangement joins TRBV7-2 to TRBJ2-3; no definite D call. The ends were cut back, 4 bases at V and 2 bases at J, with 1 base in the middle. Germline V CDR1 and CDR2: SGHTA, FQGNSA. CDR3 size: 11 residues. The CDR3 is CASSYTDTQYF. CDR3 sequence (DNA): TGTGCCAGCAGCTACACAGATACGCAGTATTTT.

This clonotype was counted ten times or more. Relative to the germline gene, one junction end is altered; a read error may explain this. The chain joins TRBV20-1 to TRBJ2-3; D is undetermined. Germline V lookup: CDR1 DFQATT, CDR2 SNEGSKA (reference sequence). The CDR3 spans 13 residues. Written as DNA, the CDR3 is TGCAGTGCCCCTAAGACGGTAGCAGAAACGCAGTATTTT. Protein: CSAPKTVAETQYF.

This clonotype has ten or more counts. The chain joins TRBV20-1 to TRBJ2-1; TRBD2 agrees at 8 bases. The CDR3 has 15 amino acids. Germline CDR1 and CDR2: DFQATT and SNEGSKA (reference sequence). V lost 2 bases, J lost 1 base, and 4 bases stayed unmatched. In nucleotides, the CDR3 is TGCAGTGCTAGAACCGGGACTAGGTCCTACAATGAGCAGTTCTTC. Its protein is CSARTGTRSYNEQFF.

V and J are TRBV7-2 and TRBJ2-1; TRBD2 aligns across 11 bases. The V and J ends lost 1 base and 6 bases, in that order; junction bases with no gene match: 5. CDR3 length: 16 residues. Germline CDR1 is SGHTA and CDR2 is FQGNSA. CDR3 sequence reads: CASSLGATSGVNEQFF. Written as DNA, the CDR3 is TGTGCCAGCAGCTTAGGAGCGACTAGCGGGGTCAATGAGCAGTTCTTC.

The chain is built from TRBV5-1 and TRBJ1-2; D gene ambiguous. Germline V gene lookup returns CDR1 SGHRS and CDR2 YFSETQ. The V and J ends lost 0 bases and 4 bases respectively, with 10 bases between them. There are 14 residues in the CDR3. The CDR3 reads CASSLDSLSYGYTF. CDR3 nucleotide sequence: TGCGCCAGCAGCTTGGACAGCTTGAGCTATGGCTACACCTTC.

This clonotype was counted many times. This chain uses TRBV7-2 with TRBJ2-3; possible D gene TRBD1, 5 bases. Trimming removed 1 base at V and 6 bases at J, with 11 bases between. This CDR3 has 14 amino acids. Germline V gives CDR1 SGHTA, CDR2 FQGNSA. The CDR3 nucleotides are TGTGCCAGCAGCTTAGGTCAGGGCCGCGATACGCAGTATTTT. Translation: CASSLGQGRDTQYF.

This clonotype has a count of ten or more. The chain combines TRBV20-1 with TRBJ2-1; TRBD2 matches 10 bases. V lost 5 bases and J lost 1; bases outside the gene matches: 5. The CDR3 runs 15 residues. Per germline, CDR1 DFQATT and CDR2 SNEGSKA (reference sequence). CDR3 loop: CSAEGLALSYNEQFF. In DNA form, the CDR3 reads TGCAGTGCTGAGGGACTAGCGCTTTCCTACAATGAGCAGTTCTTC.

This clonotype has ten or more counts. The V and J genes are TRBV20-1 and TRBJ1-2; no reliable D call. This CDR3 contains 16 residues. The V end lost 1 base, the J end lost 0 bases, and 15 bases lay between the germline ends. CDR1 DFQATT and CDR2 SNEGSKA come from the germline V gene (reference sequence). CDR3 DNA: TGCAGTGCTAGAGCAGGTGGCACATATTCTAACTATGGCTACACCTTC. Protein product: CSARAGGTYSNYGYTF.

This clonotype was found many times. V and J are TRBV7-9 and TRBJ2-7; 9 bases agree with TRBD2. Trimming at V came to 1 base and at J to 3 bases, leaving 10 bases not matched to a gene. Germline V gives CDR1 SEHNR, CDR2 FQNEAQ (reference sequence). The CDR3 totals 17 residues. CDR3 in amino acids: CASSLGGTSLRIYEQYF. CDR3 sequence (DNA): TGTGCCAGCAGCTTAGGGGGGACTAGCTTAAGAATCTACGAGCAGTACTTC.

The rearrangement links TRBV20-1 to TRBJ2-7, with 11 positions matching TRBD2. The germline CDR1 and CDR2 sequences are DFQATT and SNEGSKA (reference sequence). The CDR3 consists of 13 residues. CDR3 in DNA: TGCAGCCTTAGGACTAGCGGGTTTTACGAGCAGTACTTC. Amino acid sequence: CSLRTSGFYEQYF.